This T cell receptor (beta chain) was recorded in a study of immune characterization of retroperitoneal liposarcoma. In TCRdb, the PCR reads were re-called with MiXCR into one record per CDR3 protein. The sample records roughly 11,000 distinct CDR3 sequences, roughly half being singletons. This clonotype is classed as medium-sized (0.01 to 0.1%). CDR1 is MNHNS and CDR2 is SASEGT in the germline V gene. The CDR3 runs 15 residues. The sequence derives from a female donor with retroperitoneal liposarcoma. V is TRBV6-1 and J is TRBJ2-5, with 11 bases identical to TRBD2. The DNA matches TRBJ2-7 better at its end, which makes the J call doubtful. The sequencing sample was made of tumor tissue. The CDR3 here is CASRVTSGSGYEQYF. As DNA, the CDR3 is TGTGCCAGCAGGGTTACTAGCGGGAGTGGGTACGAGCAGTACTTC.